This T cell receptor (beta chain) was captured by sequencing in a study of shared clonotypes between healthy human individuals. CDR1 and CDR2 from the germline V gene are SGHAT and FQNNGV. V shed 5 bases and J 2 bases; nucleotides not matched to a gene: 6. The CDR3 runs 16 residues. Naive CD8 cells comprised CD45RO-negative, CCR7-positively selected cells, excluding terminally differentiated effector memory CD45RA+ cells. Concerning this clone itself: The antigen is undetermined.

Regarding the study as a whole: The study drew on few donors, limiting represented genetic and exposure-history diversity.

Profiling relied on immunoSEQ multiplex PCR, and the TCRdb table lists in-frame clones only, not all of them. The sample contains some 740,000 clones, over 90% of which appear only once. This chain joins TRBV11-2 and TRBJ2-3; 11 bases agree with TRBD2. This receptor was taken from a man aged 25-40 years in good health. Material: naive CD8+ T cells sorted from blood. The CDR3 DNA sequence: TGTGCCAGCAGCGGACGGACTAGCGGGTACACAGATACGCAGTATTTT. This gives the protein CASSGRTSGYTDTQYF. Full variable domain (outside the CDR3, taken from reference TRBV11-2 and TRBJ2-3): EAGVAQSPRYKIIEKRQSVAFWCNPISGHATLYWYQQILGQGPKLLIQFQNNGVVDDSQLPKDRFSAERLKGVDSTLKIQPAKLEDSAVYLCASSGRTSGYTDTQYFGPGTRLTVL.